This T cell receptor beta chain was identified in a study of blood T cells in healthy people across ages. The study, taken as a whole, reports: It was not known whether donors were CMV positive (a possible confounder of expanded clonotype changes).

Germline V lookup: CDR1 SGHDN, CDR2 FVKESK. This CDR3 spans 15 amino acids. Trimming removed 4 bases at V and 15 bases at J, with 25 bases between. Roughly 9.5 milliliters of peripheral blood were drawn from each donor into EDTA-treated tubes. On this clonotype: The antigen is unknown.

Combining a sample-barcoded 5' primer with a J-beta primer mix, a second PCR ran for roughly 7 to 11 cycles. Via MiXCR, TCRdb re-called the 5' RACE reads, giving one row per CDR3 protein. Counted here are about 670,000 distinct CDR3 sequences, roughly 43% occurring once; the ten biggest clones make up around 30%. The origin of this receptor is an elderly man in good health. The chain uses TRBV14 and TRBJ2-1; maybe TRBD2 (5 bases). Sequencing was performed on blood. The CDR3 coding sequence is TGTGCCAGCAGCCCGTGGACTGCGACAAGGGAAAGTACGTTCTTC. Amino acid sequence: CASSPWTATRESTFF.